The TCR beta chain under discussion was sequenced for a study of post-analysis software for immune sequencing data. Whole-study findings and limits: TRBV5-6, TRBV5-1 and TRBV20-1 belonged to a set of about five TRBV segments that were more frequent in patients than controls. By F measure, samples from a shared preparation batch strongly co-clustered.

In this sample, this clonotype turned up many times. The antigen remains undetermined. The TCR beta cDNA libraries contained unique molecular identifiers. Via MiXCR, TCRdb re-called the PCR reads, giving one row per CDR3 protein. The sample yields 150,000 or so distinct CDR3 sequences, around 36% seen once. The CDR3 sequence is 15 residues long. Germline-derived CDR1 and CDR2 are LGHNA and YSLEER. V shed 5 bases, J shed 4 bases, and the junction held 8 bases outside the gene matches. The J gene is TRBJ2-7, the V gene TRBV4-3; 10 nucleotides match TRBD1. The material was blood, obtained after autologous hematopoietic stem cell transplantation. The receptor's source is a girl aged 10-17 years with multiple sclerosis. CDR3 sequence: CASSFSGTGEYEQYF. The CDR3 coding sequence is TGCGCCAGCAGCTTTTCCGGGACAGGGGAATACGAGCAGTACTTC.